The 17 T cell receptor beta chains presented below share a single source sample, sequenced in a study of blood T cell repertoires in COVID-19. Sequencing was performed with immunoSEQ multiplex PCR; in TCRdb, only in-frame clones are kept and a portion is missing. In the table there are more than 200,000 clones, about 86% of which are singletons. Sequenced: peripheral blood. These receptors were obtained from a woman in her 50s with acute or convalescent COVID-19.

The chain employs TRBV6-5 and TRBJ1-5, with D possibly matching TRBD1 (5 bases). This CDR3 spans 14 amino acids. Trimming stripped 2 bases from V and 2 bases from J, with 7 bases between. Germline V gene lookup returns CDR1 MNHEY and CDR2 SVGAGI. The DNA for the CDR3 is TGTGCCAGCAGTTACAGGGGTGGCAATCAGCCCCAGCATTTT. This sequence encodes CASSYRGGNQPQHF.

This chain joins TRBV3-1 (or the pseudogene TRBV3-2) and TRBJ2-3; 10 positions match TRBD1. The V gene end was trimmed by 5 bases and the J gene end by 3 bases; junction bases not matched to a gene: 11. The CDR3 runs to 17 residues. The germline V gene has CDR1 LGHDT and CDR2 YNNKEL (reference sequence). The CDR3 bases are TGTGCCAGCAGCTCCGGACAGGGGGGCAAAAAGACAGATACGCAGTATTTT. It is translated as CASSSGQGGKKTDTQYF.

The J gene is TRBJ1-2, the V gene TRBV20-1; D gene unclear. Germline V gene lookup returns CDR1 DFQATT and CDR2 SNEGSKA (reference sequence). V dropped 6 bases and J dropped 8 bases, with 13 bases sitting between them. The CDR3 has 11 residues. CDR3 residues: CSAATTWGYTF. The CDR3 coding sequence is TGCAGTGCGGCGACTACTTGGGGCTACACCTTC.

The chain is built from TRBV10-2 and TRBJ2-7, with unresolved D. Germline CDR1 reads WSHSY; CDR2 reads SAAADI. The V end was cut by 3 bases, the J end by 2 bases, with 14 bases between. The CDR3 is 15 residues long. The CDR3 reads CASSDLVNRAYEQYF. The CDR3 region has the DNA TGCGCCAGCAGTGACCTCGTGAACAGAGCCTACGAGCAGTACTTC.

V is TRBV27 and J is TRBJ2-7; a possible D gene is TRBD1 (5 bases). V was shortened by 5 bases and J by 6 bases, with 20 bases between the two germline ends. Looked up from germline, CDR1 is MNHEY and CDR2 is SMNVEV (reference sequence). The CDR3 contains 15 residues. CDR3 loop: CASSATGLYGFEQYF. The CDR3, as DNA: TGTGCCAGCAGTGCAACAGGCCTTTATGGTTTCGAGCAGTACTTC.

In DNA, the CDR3 is TGTGCCAGCAGCTTAGTTGTCGGGAGGGCCTGGGAGACCCAGTACTTC. This translates into CASSLVVGRAWETQYF. The V and J genes are TRBV7-9 and TRBJ2-5; 8 positions agree with TRBD2. V dropped 1 base and J dropped 5; count of bases not matched to a gene: 9. In germline, CDR1 is SEHNR, CDR2 FQNEAQ (reference sequence). The CDR3 has 16 residues.

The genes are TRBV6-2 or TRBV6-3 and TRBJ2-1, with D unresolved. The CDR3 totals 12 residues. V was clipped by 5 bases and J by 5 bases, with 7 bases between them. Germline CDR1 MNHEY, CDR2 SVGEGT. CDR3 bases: TGTGCCAGCAGTACAATACACAATGAGCAGTTCTTC. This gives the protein CASSTIHNEQFF.

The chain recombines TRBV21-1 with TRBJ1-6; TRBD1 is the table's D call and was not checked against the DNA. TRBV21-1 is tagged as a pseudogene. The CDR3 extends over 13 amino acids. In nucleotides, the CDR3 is TGTGCCAGCACGGGACAGGGTTATTCACCCCTCCACTTT. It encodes CASTGQGYSPLHF.

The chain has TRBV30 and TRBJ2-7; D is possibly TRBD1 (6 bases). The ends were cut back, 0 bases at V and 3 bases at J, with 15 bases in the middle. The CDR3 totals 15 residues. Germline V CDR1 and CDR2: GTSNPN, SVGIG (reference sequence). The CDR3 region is CAWSVGGTLFYEQYF. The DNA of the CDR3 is TGTGCCTGGAGTGTAGGGGGAACGTTGTTCTACGAGCAGTACTTC.

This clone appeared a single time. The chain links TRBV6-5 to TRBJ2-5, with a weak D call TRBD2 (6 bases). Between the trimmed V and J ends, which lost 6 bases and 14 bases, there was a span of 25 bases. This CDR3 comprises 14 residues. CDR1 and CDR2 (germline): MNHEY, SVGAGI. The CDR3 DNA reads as TGTGCCAGCAGGGATACTCCAGCCGGGAGACCCACCTACTTC. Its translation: CASRDTPAGRPTYF.

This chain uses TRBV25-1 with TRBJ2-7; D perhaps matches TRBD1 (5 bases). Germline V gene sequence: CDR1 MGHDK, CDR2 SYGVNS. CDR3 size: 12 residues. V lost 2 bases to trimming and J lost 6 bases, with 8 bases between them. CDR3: CASSEDRGEQYF. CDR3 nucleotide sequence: TGTGCCAGCAGTGAAGACAGAGGCGAGCAGTACTTC.

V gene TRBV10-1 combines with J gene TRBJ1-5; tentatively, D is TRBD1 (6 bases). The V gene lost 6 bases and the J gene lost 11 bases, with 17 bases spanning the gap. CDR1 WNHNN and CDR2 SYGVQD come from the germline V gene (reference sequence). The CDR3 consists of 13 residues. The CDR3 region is CASRYPGARAQHF. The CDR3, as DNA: TGCGCCAGCAGATACCCAGGGGCTAGGGCCCAGCATTTT.

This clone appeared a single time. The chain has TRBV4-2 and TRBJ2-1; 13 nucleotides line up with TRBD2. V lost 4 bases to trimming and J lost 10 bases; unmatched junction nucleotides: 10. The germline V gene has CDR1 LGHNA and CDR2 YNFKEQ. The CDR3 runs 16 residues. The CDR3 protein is CASSLSGTSGMEEQFF. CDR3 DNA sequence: TGTGCCAGCAGCCTTTCCGGGACTAGCGGGATGGAGGAGCAGTTCTTC.

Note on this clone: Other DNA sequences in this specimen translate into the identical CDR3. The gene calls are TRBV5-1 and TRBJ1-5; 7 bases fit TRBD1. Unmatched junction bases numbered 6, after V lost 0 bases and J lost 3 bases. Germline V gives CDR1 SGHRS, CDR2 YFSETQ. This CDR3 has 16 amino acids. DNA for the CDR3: TGCGCCAGCAGCTTGGAAGCAGGGGGTTCCAATCAGCCCCAGCATTTT. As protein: CASSLEAGGSNQPQHF. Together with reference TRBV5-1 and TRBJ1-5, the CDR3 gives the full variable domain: KAGVTQTPRYLIKTRGQQVTLSCSPISGHRSVSWYQQTPGQGLQFLFEYFSETQRNKGNFPGRFSGRQFSNSRSEMNVSTLELGDSALYLCASSLEAGGSNQPQHFGDGTRLSIL.

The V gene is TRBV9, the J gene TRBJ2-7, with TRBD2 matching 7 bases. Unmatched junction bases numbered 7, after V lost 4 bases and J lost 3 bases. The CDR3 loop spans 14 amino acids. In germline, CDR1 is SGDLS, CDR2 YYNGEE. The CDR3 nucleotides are TGTGCCAGCAGCCTCGGCGGGAGCGACTACGAGCAGTACTTC. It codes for CASSLGGSDYEQYF.

The CDR3 coding sequence is TGTGCCAGCAGTTTTTCCTCCGGGACATATGGCTACACCTTC. It specifies CASSFSSGTYGYTF. V and J are TRBV6-4 and TRBJ1-2; D might be TRBD1 (6 bases). CDR1 and CDR2 from the germline V gene are MRHNA and SNTAGT. V dropped 5 bases and J dropped 5 bases, with 15 bases sitting between them. CDR3 length: 14 residues.

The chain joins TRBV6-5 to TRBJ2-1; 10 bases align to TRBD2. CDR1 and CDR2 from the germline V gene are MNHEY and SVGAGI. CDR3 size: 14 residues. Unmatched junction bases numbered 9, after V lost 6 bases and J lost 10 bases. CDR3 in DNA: TGTGCCAGCAGGCCGGGACTAGCGCTCTGGGAGCAGTTCTTC. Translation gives CASRPGLALWEQFF.